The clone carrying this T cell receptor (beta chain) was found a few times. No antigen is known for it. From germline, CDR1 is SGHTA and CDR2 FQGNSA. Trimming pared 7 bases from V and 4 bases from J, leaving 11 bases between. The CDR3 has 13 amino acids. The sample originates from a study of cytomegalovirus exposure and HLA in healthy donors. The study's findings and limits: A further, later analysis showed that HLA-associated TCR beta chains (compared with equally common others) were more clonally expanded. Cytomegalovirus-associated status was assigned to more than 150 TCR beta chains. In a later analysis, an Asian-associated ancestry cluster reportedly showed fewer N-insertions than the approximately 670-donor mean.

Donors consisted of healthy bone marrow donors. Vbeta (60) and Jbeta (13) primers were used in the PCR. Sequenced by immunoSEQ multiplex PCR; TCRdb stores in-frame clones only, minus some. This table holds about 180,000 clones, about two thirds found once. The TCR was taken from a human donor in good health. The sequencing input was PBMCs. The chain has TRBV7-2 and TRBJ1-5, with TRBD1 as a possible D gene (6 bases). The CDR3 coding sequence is TGTGCCAGCACCCAAGACAGGAATCAGCCCCAGCATTTT. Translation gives CASTQDRNQPQHF.